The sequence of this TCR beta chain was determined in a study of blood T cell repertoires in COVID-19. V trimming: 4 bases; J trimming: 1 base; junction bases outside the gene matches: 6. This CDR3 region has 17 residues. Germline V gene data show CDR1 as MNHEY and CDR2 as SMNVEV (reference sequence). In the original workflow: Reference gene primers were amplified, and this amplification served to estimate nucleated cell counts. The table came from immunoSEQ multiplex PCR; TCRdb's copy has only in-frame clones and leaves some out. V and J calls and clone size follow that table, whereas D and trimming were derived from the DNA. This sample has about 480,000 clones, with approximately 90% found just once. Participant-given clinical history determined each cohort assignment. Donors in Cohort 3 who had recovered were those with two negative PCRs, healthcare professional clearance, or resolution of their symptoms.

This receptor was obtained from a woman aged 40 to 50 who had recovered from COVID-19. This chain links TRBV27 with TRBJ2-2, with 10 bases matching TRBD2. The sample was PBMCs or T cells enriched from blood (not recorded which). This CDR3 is CASSSRGTSENTGELFF. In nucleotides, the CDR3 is TGTGCCAGCAGTTCACGGGGGACTAGCGAGAACACCGGGGAGCTGTTTTTT.